Listed here are 5 T cell receptor beta chains from one sample, sequenced in a study of graft-versus-host responses after intestinal transplantation. Profiling relied on immunoSEQ multiplex PCR, and the TCRdb table lists in-frame clones only, not all of them. There are fewer than 13,000 clones in the sample; 25% to 30% occur only once, and roughly 3.2% lies in the top ten. Sample: alloreactive CD4+ T cells from a mixed lymphocyte reaction culture, taken before intestinal transplant. Specified subset: CFSE-low proliferating T cells sorted from approximately 6-day pre-transplant mixed lymphocyte reaction (GvH or HvG direction). The source of these receptors is a human patient who received an intestinal transplant.

Sample share makes this clone large. The V and J genes are TRBV10-2 and TRBJ2-3, with 10 bases aligning to TRBD1. Trimming cost V 4 bases and J 4 bases; bases outside gene matches: 8. From germline, CDR1 is WSHSY and CDR2 SAAADI. This CDR3 contains 16 residues. The CDR3 protein is CASSGQGADYPDTQYF. CDR3 nucleotide sequence: TGCGCCAGCAGTGGACAGGGGGCCGATTATCCAGATACGCAGTATTTT.

The J gene is TRBJ2-7, the V gene TRBV4-2, with D unclear. This CDR3 is built from 13 residues. Germline CDR1 LGHNA, CDR2 YNFKEQ. V was shortened by 1 base and J by 2 bases, with 6 bases between the two germline ends. The CDR3 bases are TGTGCCAGCAGCCAAGGTTTAGCCTACGAGCAGTACTTC. It yields the protein CASSQGLAYEQYF.

The J gene is TRBJ2-1, the V gene TRBV6-5, with TRBD2 matching over 8 bases. The CDR3 is 13 amino acids. Germline-derived CDR1 and CDR2 are MNHEY and SVGAGI. V lost 5 bases to trimming and J lost 7 bases; unmatched junction nucleotides: 4. In DNA form, the CDR3 reads TGTGCCAGCAGTCTCAGCGGGAGAAATGAGCAGTTCTTC. Its translation is CASSLSGRNEQFF.

This clone is categorized as medium-sized (0.01 to 0.1%). The genes are TRBV10-1 and TRBJ2-7, with unresolved D. This CDR3 comprises 13 residues. V was trimmed by 1 base and J by 6 bases, leaving 10 bases between them. Per the germline V gene, CDR1 is WNHNN and CDR2 is SYGVQD (reference sequence). The CDR3 loop is CASSEWTAGEQYF. The CDR3 DNA follows: TGCGCCAGCAGTGAGTGGACGGCCGGCGAGCAGTACTTC.

This clone was detected a few times. V is TRBV28 and J is TRBJ2-1; 9 bases agree with TRBD2. Germline assignment: CDR1 MDHEN and CDR2 SYDVKM. CDR3 length: 15 amino acids. The ends lost 3 bases at V and 6 bases at J; junction bases unmatched: 6. The CDR3 loop is CASSFGREGRNEQFF. The DNA for the CDR3 is TGTGCCAGCAGTTTCGGGCGGGAGGGCCGCAATGAGCAGTTCTTC.